The next 16 T cell receptor beta chains were all read from a single sample in a study of T cells in Graves' hyperthyroidism and ophthalmopathy. RNA transcripts served as the template for amplifying TCR beta CDR3 regions. First-round RT-PCR targeting the TCR CDR3 was performed with the HTBI primer set. Via MiXCR, TCRdb re-called the multiplex PCR reads, giving one row per CDR3 protein. The sample has a few hundred thousand distinct CDR3 sequences; more than 15% are singletons. Sequenced: blood. The source of these receptors is a woman under 30 with Graves' hyperthyroidism.

This clonotype was counted only a few times. The chain links TRBV27 to TRBJ2-7; maybe TRBD2 (7 bases). CDR3 size: 13 residues. The ends were cut back, 0 bases at V and 9 bases at J, with 12 bases in the middle. In germline, CDR1 is MNHEY, CDR2 SMNVEV (reference sequence). CDR3 residues: CASSLSWGGGQYF. In DNA form, the CDR3 reads TGTGCCAGCAGTTTATCGTGGGGGGGCGGGCAGTACTTC.

There are many counts of this clonotype. Written as DNA, the CDR3 is TGTGCCAGCAGCTTAGGAGGGAGCGGTATGACAAAAAACATTCAGTACTTC. Protein: CASSLGGSGMTKNIQYF. J is TRBJ2-4 and V is TRBV7-2; D possibly corresponds to TRBD2 (5 bases). Germline CDR1 is SGHTA and CDR2 is FQGNSA. This CDR3 is built from 17 residues. V gave up 1 base and J gave up 4 bases, with 17 bases separating them.

This clonotype was detected ten times or more. The chain has TRBV18 and TRBJ1-2; tentatively, D is TRBD1 (5 bases). V gave up 1 base and J gave up 3 bases, with 9 bases separating them. From germline, CDR1 is KGHSH and CDR2 LQKENI. The CDR3 covers 14 residues. CDR3 in amino acids: CASSPRGRDYGYTF. The DNA for the CDR3 is TGTGCCAGCTCACCACGGGGGAGAGACTATGGCTACACCTTC.

The chain uses TRBV7-2 and TRBJ2-1, with TRBD2 matching 10 bases. CDR3 size: 15 residues. The germline CDR1 and CDR2 sequences are SGHTA and FQGNSA. V was clipped by 5 bases and J by 5 bases; unmatched bases: 6. This CDR3 reads CASSASGRGNNEQFF. The CDR3 nucleotides read TGTGCCAGCAGCGCTAGCGGGAGAGGGAACAATGAGCAGTTCTTC.

This clonotype has at least ten counts. V is TRBV11-1 and J is TRBJ2-2, with no clear D. This CDR3 has 12 residues. The germline gives CDR1 SGHAT, CDR2 FQDESV (reference sequence). V lost 5 bases to trimming and J lost 6 bases, with 7 bases between them. Here the CDR3 reads CASSPDAGELFF. DNA of the CDR3: TGTGCCAGCAGCCCCGATGCCGGGGAGCTGTTTTTT.

This clonotype turned up a few times. The V and J genes are TRBV20-1 and TRBJ2-7; TRBD2 agrees at 8 bases. This CDR3 region has 17 residues. CDR1 is DFQATT and CDR2 is SNEGSKA in the germline V gene (reference sequence). V lost 6 bases to trimming and J lost 5 bases; unmatched junction nucleotides: 21. This chain's CDR3 is CSATSSYGRAEFDEQYF. CDR3 sequence (DNA): TGCAGTGCCACTAGCTCTTACGGGAGGGCTGAGTTTGACGAGCAGTACTTC.

This clonotype showed up many times. This rearrangement joins TRBV6-1 to TRBJ2-7; TRBD1 agrees at 7 bases. This CDR3 contains 18 residues. V dropped 4 bases and J dropped 0; count of bases not matched to a gene: 15. CDR1 and CDR2 from the germline V gene are MNHNS and SASEGT. Here the CDR3 DNA reads TGTGCCAGCAGTGCAGCCGTCCCCGGGACAGCAACCTCCTACGAGCAGTACTTC. Protein sequence: CASSAAVPGTATSYEQYF.

This clonotype was seen repeatedly, ten times or more. The gene calls are TRBV11-2 and TRBJ2-7, with D perhaps matching TRBD1 or TRBD2 (6 bases each). Per the germline V gene, CDR1 is SGHAT and CDR2 is FQNNGV. CDR3 length equals 15 residues. V lost 0 bases and J 3 bases, leaving 12 bases between the germline ends. As DNA, the CDR3 is TGTGCCAGCAGCTTAGAAGGAGGGGGGAACTACGAGCAGTACTTC. This sequence encodes CASSLEGGGNYEQYF.

V and J are TRBV7-9 and TRBJ1-2; a weak D match, TRBD1 (5 bases). The V gene's germline CDR1 is SEHNR and CDR2 FQNEAQ (reference sequence). CDR3 size: 16 residues. V gave up 5 bases and J gave up 3 bases, with 19 bases separating them. CDR3 amino acids: CASSQTGTETYYGYTF. DNA of the CDR3: TGTGCCAGCAGCCAAACCGGGACCGAGACATACTATGGCTACACCTTC. The full variable domain, with the rest looked up from reference TRBV7-9 and TRBJ1-2, is DTGVSQNPRHKITKRGQNVTFRCDPISEHNRLYWYRQTLGQGPEFLTYFQNEAQLEKSRLLSDRFSAERPKGSFSTLEIQRTEQGDSAMYLCASSQTGTETYYGYTFGSGTRLTVV.

The CDR3 DNA follows: TGCGCCAGCAGCTTGAAACAGGGGGGCGATAACTATGGCTACACCTTC. This codes for CASSLKQGGDNYGYTF. The chain uses TRBV5-1 and TRBJ1-2, with 8 bases lining up with TRBD1. The CDR3 is made up of 16 amino acids. Germline V lookup: CDR1 SGHRS, CDR2 YFSETQ. V lost 1 base and J lost 1; bases outside the gene matches: 6.

Many counts were recorded for this clonotype. Mismatch with germline at one junction end may stem from a read error. The V gene is TRBV5-1, the J gene TRBJ2-5; D unclear. CDR1 is SGHRS, CDR2 YFSETQ, per germline. The CDR3 totals 11 residues. CDR3 amino acids: CASSFKETQYF. CDR3 nucleotides: TGTGCCAGCAGTTTTAAAGAGACCCAGTACTTC.

This clonotype was observed at least ten times. This chain joins TRBV11-2 and TRBJ2-5; 8 positions match TRBD2. V was clipped by 7 bases and J by 5 bases; unmatched bases: 15. CDR3 length: 16 amino acids. Looked up from germline, CDR1 is SGHAT and CDR2 is FQNNGV. The CDR3 DNA is TGTGCCAGCACCCCGGGGGGCGGGGGGTCAAGGGAGACCCAGTACTTC. Amino acid sequence: CASTPGGGGSRETQYF.

This clonotype was seen repeatedly, ten times or more. V is TRBV5-4 and J is TRBJ2-3; D possibly uses TRBD1 or TRBD2 (5 bases each). Trimming took off 4 bases at V and 4 bases at J, with 16 bases between the two ends. This CDR3 is 15 amino acids long. CDR1 and CDR2 (germline): SGHNT, YYREEE (reference sequence). The CDR3 loop is CASSRPGTLADTQYF. DNA for the CDR3: TGTGCCAGCAGCCGTCCCGGGACGTTGGCAGATACGCAGTATTTT. Supplemented by reference TRBV5-4 and TRBJ2-3, the full variable domain reads ETGVTQSPTHLIKTRGQQVTLRCSSQSGHNTVSWYQQALGQGPQFIFQYYREEENGRGNFPPRFSGLQFPNYSSELNVNALELDDSALYLCASSRPGTLADTQYFGPGTRLTVL.

This clonotype was found many times. This chain connects TRBV24-1 to TRBJ2-3; 9 positions match TRBD2. V gave up 3 bases and J gave up 3 bases; unmatched junction bases: 9. The CDR3 is 17 amino acids. Germline assignment: CDR1 KGHDR and CDR2 SFDVKD. The CDR3 DNA is TGTGCCACCAGTGATATCCCCTTAGCGGGAGCGACAGATACGCAGTATTTT. Translation gives CATSDIPLAGATDTQYF.

The table lists this clonotype with a count of one. The chain joins TRBV7-3 to TRBJ2-2; 9 bases are a match to TRBD2. V dropped 0 bases and J dropped 4; count of bases not matched to a gene: 6. Germline loops: CDR1 SGHTA, CDR2 FQGTGA. The CDR3 totals 17 residues. CDR3 sequence (DNA): TGTGCCAGCAGCTTAACCGGACTAGCGCTGAGCACCGGGGAGCTGTTTTTT. It is translated as CASSLTGLALSTGELFF.

The chain is built from TRBV3-1 and TRBJ1-2, with D possibly matching TRBD1 (5 bases). The germline V gene has CDR1 LGHDT and CDR2 YNNKEL (reference sequence). Trimming shortened V by 5 bases and J by 4 bases, and 11 bases separated the two germline ends. CDR3 length equals 13 residues. The CDR3 here is CASSTRQSYGYTF. The CDR3 coding sequence is TGTGCCAGCAGCACCCGACAGAGCTATGGCTACACCTTC.